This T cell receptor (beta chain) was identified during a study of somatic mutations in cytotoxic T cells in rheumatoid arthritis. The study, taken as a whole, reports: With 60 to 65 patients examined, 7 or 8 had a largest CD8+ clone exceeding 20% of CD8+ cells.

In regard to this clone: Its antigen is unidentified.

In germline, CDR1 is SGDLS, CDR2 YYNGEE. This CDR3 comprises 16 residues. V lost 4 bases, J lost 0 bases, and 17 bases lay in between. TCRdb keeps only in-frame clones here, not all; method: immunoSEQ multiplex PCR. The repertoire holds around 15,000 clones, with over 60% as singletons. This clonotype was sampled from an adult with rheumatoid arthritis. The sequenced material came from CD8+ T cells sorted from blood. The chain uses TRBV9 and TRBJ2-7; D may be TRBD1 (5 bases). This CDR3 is CASSPEGHRNSYEQYF. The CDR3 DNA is TGTGCCAGCAGCCCTGAAGGGCACAGGAACTCCTACGAGCAGTACTTC.